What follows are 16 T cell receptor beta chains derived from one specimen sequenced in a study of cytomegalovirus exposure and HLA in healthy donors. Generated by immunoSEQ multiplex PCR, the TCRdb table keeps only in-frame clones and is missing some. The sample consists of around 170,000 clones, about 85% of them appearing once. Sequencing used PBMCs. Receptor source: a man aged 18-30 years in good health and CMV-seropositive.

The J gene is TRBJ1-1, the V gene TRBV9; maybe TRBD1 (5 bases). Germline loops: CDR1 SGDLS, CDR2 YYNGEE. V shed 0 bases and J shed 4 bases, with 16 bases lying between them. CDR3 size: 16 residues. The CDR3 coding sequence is TGTGCCAGCAGCGTAGGGGGGGGGATGGGCCCCACTGAAGCTTTCTTT. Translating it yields CASSVGGGMGPTEAFF.

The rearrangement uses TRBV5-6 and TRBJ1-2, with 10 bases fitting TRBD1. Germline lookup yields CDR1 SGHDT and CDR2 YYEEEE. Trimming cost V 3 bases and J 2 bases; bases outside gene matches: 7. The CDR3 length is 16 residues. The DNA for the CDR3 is TGTGCCAGCAGCTCTGACAGGGGGCTGGAAAACTATGGCTACACCTTC. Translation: CASSSDRGLENYGYTF.

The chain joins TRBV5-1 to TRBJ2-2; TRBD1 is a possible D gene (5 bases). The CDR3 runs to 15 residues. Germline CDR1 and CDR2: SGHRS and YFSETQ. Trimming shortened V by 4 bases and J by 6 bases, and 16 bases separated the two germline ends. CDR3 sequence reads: CASSPPLQGSGELFF. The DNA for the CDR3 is TGCGCCAGCAGCCCCCCATTGCAGGGATCCGGGGAGCTGTTTTTT.

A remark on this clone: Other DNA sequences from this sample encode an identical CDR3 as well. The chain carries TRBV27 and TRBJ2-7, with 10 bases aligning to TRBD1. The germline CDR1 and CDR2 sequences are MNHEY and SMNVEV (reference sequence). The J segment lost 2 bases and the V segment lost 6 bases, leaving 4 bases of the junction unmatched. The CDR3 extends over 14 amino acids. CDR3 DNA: TGTGCCAGCAGCTCGGGACAGGGGCCCTACGAGCAGTACTTC. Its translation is CASSSGQGPYEQYF.

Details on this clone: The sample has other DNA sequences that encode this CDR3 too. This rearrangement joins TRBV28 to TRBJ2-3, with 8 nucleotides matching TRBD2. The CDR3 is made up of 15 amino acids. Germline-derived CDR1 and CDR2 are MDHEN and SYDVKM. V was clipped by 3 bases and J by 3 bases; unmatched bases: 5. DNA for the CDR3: TGTGCCAGCAGTTTGGCGGGGGGCCATACAGATACGCAGTATTTT. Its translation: CASSLAGGHTDTQYF. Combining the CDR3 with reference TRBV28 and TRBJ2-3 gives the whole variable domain DVKVTQSSRYLVKRTGEKVFLECVQDMDHENMFWYRQDPGLGLRLIYFSYDVKMKEKGDIPEGYSVSREKKERFSLILESASTNQTSMYLCASSLAGGHTDTQYFGPGTRLTVL.

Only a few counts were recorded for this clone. Here the CDR3 reads CASRLYEQYF. The CDR3, as DNA: TGTGCCAGCAGATTATACGAGCAGTACTTC. The chain combines TRBV6-1 with TRBJ2-7; no definite D call. Trimming removed 6 bases from V and 4 bases from J, with 4 bases in between. The CDR3 spans 10 residues. Germline V gene sequence: CDR1 MNHNS, CDR2 SASEGT.

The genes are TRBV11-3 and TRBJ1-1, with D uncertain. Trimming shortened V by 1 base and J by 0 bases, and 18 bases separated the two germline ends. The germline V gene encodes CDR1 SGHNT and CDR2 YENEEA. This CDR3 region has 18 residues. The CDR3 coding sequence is TGTGCCAGCAGCTTAGGAGGGTATGTCAGACCGATGAACACTGAAGCTTTCTTT. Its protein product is CASSLGGYVRPMNTEAFF.

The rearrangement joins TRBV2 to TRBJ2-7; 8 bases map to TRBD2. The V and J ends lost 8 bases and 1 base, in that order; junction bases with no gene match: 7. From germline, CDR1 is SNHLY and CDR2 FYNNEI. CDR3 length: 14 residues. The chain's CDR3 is CASQEREWSYEQYF. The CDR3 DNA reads TGTGCCAGCCAGGAGCGGGAGTGGTCCTACGAGCAGTACTTC.

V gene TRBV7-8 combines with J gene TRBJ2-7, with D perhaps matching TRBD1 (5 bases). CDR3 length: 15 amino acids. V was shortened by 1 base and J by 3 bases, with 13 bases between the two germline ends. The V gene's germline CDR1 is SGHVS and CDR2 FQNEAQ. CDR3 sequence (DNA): TGTGCCAGCAGCTTAGTAGATGGGGCGCACTACGAGCAGTACTTC. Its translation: CASSLVDGAHYEQYF. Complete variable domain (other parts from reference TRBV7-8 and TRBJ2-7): GAGVSQSPRYKVAKRGQDVALRCDPISGHVSLFWYQQALGQGPEFLTYFQNEAQLDKSGLPSDRFFAERPEGSVSTLKIQRTQQEDSAVYLCASSLVDGAHYEQYFGPGTRLTVT.

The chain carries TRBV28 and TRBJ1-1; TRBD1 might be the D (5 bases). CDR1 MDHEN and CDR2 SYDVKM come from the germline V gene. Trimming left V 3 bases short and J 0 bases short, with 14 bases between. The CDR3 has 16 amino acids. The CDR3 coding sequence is TGTGCCAGCAGTTTGGGATGGGGCCGCATGAACACTGAAGCTTTCTTT. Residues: CASSLGWGRMNTEAFF.

This CDR3 is CASTGRGTDTQYF. For the CDR3, the DNA is TGTGCCAGCACCGGCAGGGGCACAGATACGCAGTATTTT. This chain uses TRBV6-6 with TRBJ2-3; perhaps TRBD1 as D (5 bases). In germline, CDR1 is MNHNY, CDR2 SVGAGI (reference sequence). The CDR3 has 13 residues. V lost 7 bases and J lost 1, with 9 bases in between.

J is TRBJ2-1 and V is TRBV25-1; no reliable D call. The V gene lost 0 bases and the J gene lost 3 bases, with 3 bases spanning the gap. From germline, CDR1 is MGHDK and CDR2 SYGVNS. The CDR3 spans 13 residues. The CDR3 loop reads CASSEYRYNEQFF. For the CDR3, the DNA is TGTGCCAGCAGTGAATATCGCTACAATGAGCAGTTCTTC.

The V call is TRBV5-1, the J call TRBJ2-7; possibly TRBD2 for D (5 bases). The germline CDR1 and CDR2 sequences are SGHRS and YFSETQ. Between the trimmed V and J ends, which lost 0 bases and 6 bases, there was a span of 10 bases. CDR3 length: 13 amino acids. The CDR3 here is CASSLAPGVEQYF. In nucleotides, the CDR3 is TGCGCCAGCAGCTTGGCCCCCGGGGTCGAGCAGTACTTC.

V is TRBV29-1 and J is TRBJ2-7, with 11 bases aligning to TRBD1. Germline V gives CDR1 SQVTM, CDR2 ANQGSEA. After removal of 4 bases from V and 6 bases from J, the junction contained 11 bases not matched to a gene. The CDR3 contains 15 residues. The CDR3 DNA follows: TGCAGCGTTGTAGAAGGGACAGGGGGTACGAGCGAGCAGTACTTC. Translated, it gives CSVVEGTGGTSEQYF.

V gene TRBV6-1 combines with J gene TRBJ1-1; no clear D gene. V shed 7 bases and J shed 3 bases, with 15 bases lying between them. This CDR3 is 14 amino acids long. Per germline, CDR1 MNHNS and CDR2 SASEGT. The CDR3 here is CASTLLRADTEAFF. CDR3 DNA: TGTGCCAGCACTTTACTGAGGGCAGACACTGAAGCTTTCTTT.

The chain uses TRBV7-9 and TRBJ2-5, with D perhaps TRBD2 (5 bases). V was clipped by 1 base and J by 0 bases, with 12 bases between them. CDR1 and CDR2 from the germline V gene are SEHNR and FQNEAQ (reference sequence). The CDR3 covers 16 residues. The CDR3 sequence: CASSLGVSANQETQYF. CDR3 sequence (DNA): TGTGCCAGCAGCTTAGGGGTTAGCGCCAACCAAGAGACCCAGTACTTC.